These 30 T cell receptor beta chains were sequenced from one sample in a study of shared clonotypes between healthy human individuals (dated by TCRdb to between 2020 and 2021). Library creation used the immunoSEQ multiplex PCR assay. Entries here come from immuneACCESS through TCRdb and include only in-frame sequences with V and J called. Some clones fail to appear in such tables; in the studies checked, an unresolved V gene covers under half of the shortfall, and the cause of the remainder is unknown. The sample profile shows some 1 million clones; more than 60% of them were found once. The ten largest clones take up approximately 1.5% of the sample. Sequences were obtained from memory CD4+ T cells sorted from blood. Read against the paper, the sample's cell subset or site label means: CD45RA-negative fraction. These receptor sequences come from a man aged 18 to 29 in good health.

The V and J genes are TRBV7-9 and TRBJ1-1, with TRBD1 identical over 9 bases. Germline V lookup: CDR1 SEHNR, CDR2 FQNEAQ (reference sequence). Unmatched junction bases numbered 4, after V lost 1 base and J lost 7 bases. There are 14 residues in the CDR3. The CDR3 sequence: CASSLDRGPDEAFF. The CDR3 DNA sequence: TGTGCCAGCAGCTTAGACAGGGGGCCGGATGAAGCTTTCTTT.

V usage is TRBV7-9 and J usage is TRBJ1-1, with 7 nucleotides matching TRBD1. This CDR3 region has 14 residues. CDR1 SEHNR and CDR2 FQNEAQ come from the germline V gene (reference sequence). Unmatched junction bases numbered 7, after V lost 2 bases and J lost 7 bases. CDR3 in DNA: TGTGCCAGCAGCTTACGACAGGGCAGGGATGAAGCTTTCTTT. Protein product: CASSLRQGRDEAFF.

The chain has TRBV6-1 and TRBJ1-5, with TRBD1 matching 7 bases. With V trimmed by 6 bases and J by 7 bases, 9 bases remained unmatched. There are 14 residues in the CDR3. The germline V gene has CDR1 MNHNS and CDR2 SASEGT. CDR3 bases: TGTGCCAGCAGGCAAGACAGGGTGGACCAGCCCCAGCATTTT. Amino acids: CASRQDRVDQPQHF.

This clone has just a few counts. DNA for the CDR3: TGTGCCAGCAGCGTAGAAGGGCGGCACACCGGGGAGCTGTTTTTT. Its translation is CASSVEGRHTGELFF. V usage is TRBV9 and J usage is TRBJ2-2; D not resolved. V dropped 0 bases and J dropped 3 bases, with 9 bases sitting between them. Germline values: CDR1 SGDLS, CDR2 YYNGEE. This CDR3 region has 15 residues.

The genes are TRBV18 and TRBJ1-4, with D unclear. Germline V CDR1 and CDR2: KGHSH, LQKENI. The V end lost 3 bases, the J end lost 5 bases, and 10 bases lay between the germline ends. The CDR3 loop spans 14 amino acids. This CDR3 reads CASSPPRPNEKLFF. CDR3 DNA sequence: TGTGCCAGCTCACCCCCCCGCCCCAATGAAAAACTGTTTTTT.

There are many counts of this clone. A read error may be the cause here, since a much bigger clone is one base away. At the DNA level, this CDR3 is encoded by other sequences in the same sample as well. The rearrangement links TRBV5-1 to TRBJ2-7; D is undetermined. Germline V gene lookup returns CDR1 SGHRS and CDR2 YFSETQ. The CDR3 runs to 11 residues. The V end was cut by 3 bases, the J end by 1 base, with 2 bases between. The CDR3 region has the DNA TGCGCCAGCAGCTCATCCTACGAGCAGTACTTC. Translation gives CASSSSYEQYF.

As for this clone: A far larger clone is one base from this, pointing to a likely read error. This sample also contains other DNA sequences that code for the same CDR3. This chain joins TRBV9 and TRBJ1-2, with D unclear. This CDR3 spans 14 amino acids. From germline, CDR1 is SGDLS and CDR2 YYNGEE. The CDR3 DNA is TGTGCCAGCAGTGTAGACTCAGACGGCTATGGCTACACCTTC. This gives the protein CASSVDSDGYGYTF.

J is TRBJ2-1 and V is TRBV19, with TRBD2 matching over 10 bases. From germline, CDR1 is LNHDA and CDR2 SQIVND (reference sequence). V trimming: 7 bases; J trimming: 6 bases; junction bases outside the gene matches: 6. The CDR3 runs 14 residues. CDR3 in amino acids: CASIGLAGVNEQFF. CDR3 sequence (DNA): TGTGCCAGTATAGGGCTAGCGGGGGTCAATGAGCAGTTCTTC. Complete variable domain (other parts from reference TRBV19 and TRBJ2-1): DGGITQSPKYLFRKEGQNVTLSCEQNLNHDAMYWYRQDPGQGLRLIYYSQIVNDFQKGDIAEGYSVSREKKESFPLTVTSAQKNPTAFYLCASIGLAGVNEQFFGPGTRLTVL.

CDR3 nucleotide sequence: TGCGCCAGCAGCTTTTCCGGGGAGAACACTGAAGCTTTCTTT. Residues: CASSFSGENTEAFF. J is TRBJ1-1 and V is TRBV5-1; D gene uncertain. Germline CDR1 reads SGHRS; CDR2 reads YFSETQ. The CDR3 sequence is 14 residues long. V was trimmed by 2 bases and J by 1 base, leaving 9 bases between them.

The chain has TRBV6-5 and TRBJ1-6; 10 bases agree with TRBD1. With 3 bases clipped from V and 10 bases from J, the junction kept 9 bases outside the gene matches. Germline values: CDR1 MNHEY, CDR2 SVGAGI. This CDR3 is 16 amino acids long. CDR3 amino acids: CASSYTPGTGVSPLHF. As DNA, the CDR3 is TGTGCCAGCAGTTATACACCCGGGACAGGGGTATCACCCCTCCACTTT.

J is TRBJ1-5 and V is TRBV7-2; 7 bases line up with TRBD1. The CDR3 extends over 13 amino acids. Trimming took 5 bases from V and 6 from J; bases not matched to a gene: 4. CDR1 is SGHTA, CDR2 FQGNSA, per germline. CDR3 loop: CASSQDRVQPQHF. The CDR3 region has the DNA TGTGCCAGCAGCCAAGACAGGGTTCAGCCCCAGCATTTT.

The table lists this clone with a count of one. The V gene is TRBV2, the J gene TRBJ2-3; D remains unclear. The CDR3 has 14 amino acids. Trimming pared 1 base from V and 2 bases from J, leaving 7 bases between. The V gene's germline CDR1 is SNHLY and CDR2 FYNNEI. CDR3 sequence: CASSEDFLTDTQYF. CDR3 nucleotide sequence: TGTGCCAGCAGTGAAGATTTTCTCACAGATACGCAGTATTTT.

This clone occurred many times. The identical CDR3 is also encoded by other nucleotide sequences in the sample. This chain uses TRBV7-9 with TRBJ2-2, with D possibly being TRBD2 (6 bases). Germline V gene sequence: CDR1 SEHNR, CDR2 FQNEAQ (reference sequence). The CDR3 loop spans 12 amino acids. V lost 5 bases, J lost 5 bases, and 6 bases lay in between. The DNA of the CDR3 is TGTGCCAGCAGCCGGGGGACCGGGGAGCTGTTTTTT. Its protein product is CASSRGTGELFF.

This clone has only a few counts. The gene calls are TRBV4-1 and TRBJ1-5; D possibly corresponds to TRBD1 (5 bases). With 5 bases removed from V and 3 bases from J, the gap between germline ends came to 17 bases. The germline gives CDR1 MGHRA, CDR2 YSYEKL. The CDR3 is made up of 16 amino acids. The CDR3 DNA reads TGCGCCAGCAGCGCCCATGCAGGGAGCGACAATCAGCCCCAGCATTTT. Its translation is CASSAHAGSDNQPQHF.

The chain combines TRBV5-6 with TRBJ1-3; TRBD1 is a possible D gene (5 bases). Germline V lookup: CDR1 SGHDT, CDR2 YYEEEE. V was cut by 0 bases and J by 1 base, with 8 bases left in between. The CDR3 has 15 amino acids. The CDR3 region has the DNA TGTGCCAGCAGCTTGGTGGGGCCATCTGGAAACACCATATATTTT. This gives the protein CASSLVGPSGNTIYF.

This clone was seen only a few times. The V call is TRBV7-9, the J call TRBJ2-2, with D unclear. Trimming pared 6 bases from V and 5 bases from J, leaving 1 base between. CDR3 length equals 10 residues. From germline, CDR1 is SEHNR and CDR2 FQNEAQ (reference sequence). In DNA form, the CDR3 reads TGTGCCAGCAGAACCGGGGAGCTGTTTTTT. Protein: CASRTGELFF.

Concerning this clone: The same CDR3 also results from other DNA sequences found in this sample. The chain uses TRBV6-6 and TRBJ1-1, with D maybe TRBD1 (5 bases). CDR1 is MNHNY and CDR2 is SVGAGI in the germline V gene (reference sequence). V gave up 5 bases and J gave up 0 bases, with 10 bases separating them. This CDR3 spans 14 amino acids. CDR3 nucleotides: TGTGCCAGCAGTGGGCAGGGTTTGAACACTGAAGCTTTCTTT. It codes for CASSGQGLNTEAFF.

The chain joins TRBV7-2 to TRBJ1-2; 9 bases match TRBD1. The V gene end was trimmed by 4 bases and the J gene end by 7 bases; junction bases not matched to a gene: 13. Germline V gene lookup returns CDR1 SGHTA and CDR2 FQGNSA. The CDR3 is 16 amino acids. The DNA for the CDR3 is TGTGCCAGCAGCTCTCGTCTGGGACAGGGCAGGGGTGGCTACACCTTC. Residues: CASSSRLGQGRGGYTF. Together with reference TRBV7-2 and TRBJ1-2, the CDR3 gives the full variable domain: GAGVSQSPSNKVTEKGKDVELRCDPISGHTALYWYRQSLGQGLEFLIYFQGNSAPDKSGLPSDRFSAERTGGSVSTLTIQRTQQEDSAVYLCASSSRLGQGRGGYTFGSGTRLTVV.

The chain couples TRBV27 to TRBJ1-6, with a weak D call TRBD1 (5 bases). This CDR3 has 17 amino acids. CDR1 and CDR2 from the germline V gene are MNHEY and SMNVEV (reference sequence). The germline V and J ends were trimmed by 3 bases and 0 bases, with 12 bases remaining between them. CDR3 DNA: TGTGCCAGCAGTTTGAGACAGACGAGCTCCTATAATTCACCCCTCCACTTT. It encodes CASSLRQTSSYNSPLHF.

This chain links TRBV14 with TRBJ2-3; a possible D gene is TRBD2 (6 bases). In germline, CDR1 is SGHDN, CDR2 FVKESK. The germline V and J ends were trimmed by 2 bases and 5 bases, with 14 bases remaining between them. The CDR3 has 15 residues. CDR3 in amino acids: CASSQRLVLLDTQYF. CDR3 nucleotide sequence: TGTGCCAGCAGCCAACGACTAGTCCTGTTAGATACGCAGTATTTT.

The rearrangement uses TRBV2 and TRBJ1-3, with 7 nucleotides matching TRBD1. Germline CDR1 is SNHLY and CDR2 is FYNNEI. The trim removed 6 bases at V and 8 bases at J, leaving 4 bases unmatched. The CDR3 is 12 residues long. CDR3 sequence: CASRRQGYTIYF. The CDR3 DNA sequence: TGTGCCAGCAGGAGACAGGGCTACACCATATATTTT.

This chain links TRBV28 with TRBJ1-3; D ambiguous. CDR1 is MDHEN, CDR2 SYDVKM, per germline. Trimming pared 6 bases from V and 7 bases from J, leaving 10 bases between. The CDR3 spans 12 residues. As DNA, the CDR3 is TGTGCCAGCAGAGGAAGTTGGAACACCATATATTTT. Amino acid sequence: CASRGSWNTIYF. The variable domain in full, completed from reference TRBV28 and TRBJ1-3, reads DVKVTQSSRYLVKRTGEKVFLECVQDMDHENMFWYRQDPGLGLRLIYFSYDVKMKEKGDIPEGYSVSREKKERFSLILESASTNQTSMYLCASRGSWNTIYFGEGSWLTVV.

Written as DNA, the CDR3 is TGTGCCACCAGCCGAAGGGGGGGGCCCCTCTCTGGGGCCAACGTCCTGACTTTC. Residues: CATSRRGGPLSGANVLTF. V usage is TRBV15 and J usage is TRBJ2-6; tentative D call: TRBD2 (7 bases). V lost 5 bases and J 0 bases, leaving 17 bases between the germline ends. Per the germline V gene, CDR1 is LNHNV and CDR2 is YYDKDF (reference sequence). The CDR3 sequence is 18 residues long.

In its sample, this clone was seen once. The chain has TRBV6-6 and TRBJ2-5, with D perhaps TRBD2 (6 bases). Germline lookup yields CDR1 MNHNY and CDR2 SVGAGI (reference sequence). The CDR3 runs to 14 residues. V lost 6 bases and J lost 5, with 16 bases in between. The CDR3 bases are TGTGCCAGCAGAGCCCGTCTAGGAGGGGAGACCCAGTACTTC. Protein product: CASRARLGGETQYF.

The V gene is TRBV25-1, the J gene TRBJ1-2, with 7 positions matching TRBD1. Germline lookup yields CDR1 MGHDK and CDR2 SYGVNS. CDR3 length: 13 amino acids. The V and J ends lost 6 bases and 4 bases, in that order; junction bases with no gene match: 5. Here the CDR3 reads CASSPGTVYGYTF. The CDR3 bases are TGTGCCAGCAGCCCCGGGACAGTCTATGGCTACACCTTC.

The CDR3 region is CASSLGGVYQPQHF. For the CDR3, the DNA is TGTGCCAGCAGCTTAGGGGGGGTCTATCAGCCCCAGCATTTT. V gene TRBV7-2 combines with J gene TRBJ1-5, with a tentative D call TRBD1 (5 bases). The germline V gene encodes CDR1 SGHTA and CDR2 FQGNSA. With 1 base removed from V and 5 bases from J, the gap between germline ends came to 9 bases. The CDR3 consists of 14 residues.

V gene TRBV2 combines with J gene TRBJ2-5; perhaps TRBD2 as D (5 bases). Trimming pared 4 bases from V and 1 base from J, leaving 10 bases between. CDR3 length equals 14 residues. The germline V gene has CDR1 SNHLY and CDR2 FYNNEI. CDR3 sequence: CASSGGSGQETQYF. The CDR3 coding sequence is TGTGCCAGCAGTGGAGGGTCAGGCCAAGAGACCCAGTACTTC.

CDR3 residues: CATHSTGANTEAFF. The DNA of the CDR3 is TGTGCCACACATTCGACAGGGGCGAACACTGAAGCTTTCTTT. The chain joins TRBV5-4 to TRBJ1-1, with 8 bases fitting TRBD1. V was clipped by 9 bases and J by 1 base; unmatched bases: 8. CDR3 size: 14 residues. Germline CDR1 SGHNT, CDR2 YYREEE (reference sequence).

The chain links TRBV6-6 to TRBJ1-4, with D perhaps matching TRBD1 (5 bases). V was cut by 3 bases and J by 3 bases, with 14 bases left in between. CDR1 MNHNY and CDR2 SVGAGI come from the germline V gene (reference sequence). The CDR3 sequence is 16 residues long. The CDR3 nucleotides are TGTGCCAGCAGTTATCAACCGGGGGTTTCTAATGAAAAACTGTTTTTT. The encoded protein is CASSYQPGVSNEKLFF.

The V gene is TRBV7-9, the J gene TRBJ2-3; D is unclear. Trimming left V 0 bases short and J 2 bases short, with 6 bases between. The CDR3 consists of 14 residues. Germline V gene data show CDR1 as SEHNR and CDR2 as FQNEAQ (reference sequence). The CDR3 here is CASSLAALTDTQYF. DNA of the CDR3: TGTGCCAGCAGCTTAGCGGCCCTCACAGATACGCAGTATTTT.